The following is a TCR beta chain sequence with its context. The data derive from a study of shared clonotypes between healthy human individuals. Sequencing was at deep level. Genomic DNA belonging to each subset was distributed in equal measure over several immunoSEQ plates. Data came from immunoSEQ multiplex PCR; TCRdb stores just in-frame clones and leaves some out. The sample records 2,500,000 or so clones, over 85% being singletons. V was trimmed by 6 bases and J by 0 bases, leaving 12 bases between them. The CDR3 sequence is 14 residues long. Germline V gene data show CDR1 as MNHEY and CDR2 as SVGAGI. In the CD4+ fraction, cells were divided into CD45RA+ naive and CD45RA-negative memory subsets.

The chain couples TRBV6-5 to TRBJ2-7; D ambiguous. The TCR was taken from a man between 18 and 35 years old in good health. Some clones in this sample may be carry-over from other donors' samples. What was sequenced was naive CD4+ T cells from PBMCs. Subset meaning: CD45RA+ positively selected. The DNA of the CDR3 is TGTGCCAGCAGACCCCGCCTACGCTCCTACGAGCAGTACTTC. This gives the protein CASRPRLRSYEQYF.